The rows below give T cell receptor beta chains drawn from one sample of a study of blood T cells in healthy people across ages. In TCRdb, the 5' RACE reads were re-called with MiXCR into one record per CDR3 protein. The repertoire holds approximately 800,000 distinct CDR3 sequences, with less than 60% as singletons. The sequencing sample was made of blood. Every receptor here comes from an elderly man in good health. CDR3s include the opening cysteine and the closing phenylalanine or tryptophan. A D gene is named only where the DNA matches it firmly. Rows may omit the clone size; those that give it use once, few, many or a size class.

. | . | TRBJ2-7 | TRBV7-8 | CASSLGPRGRRYEQYF | TGTGCCAGCAGCTTGGGGCCCCGAGGGAGACGCTACGAGCAGTACTTC
TRBD1 | once | TRBJ1-2 | TRBV7-2 | CASSFNRDRVSGYTF | TGTGCCAGCAGCTTTAACCGGGACAGGGTCTCTGGCTACACCTTC
. | . | TRBJ2-3 | TRBV7-8 | CASSLGVRDTDTQYF | TGTGCCAGCAGCTTAGGAGTACGGGACACAGATACGCAGTATTTT
TRBD1 | few | TRBJ2-7 | TRBV20-1 | CSARGGTGGDEQYF | TGCAGTGCGAGAGGGGGTACAGGGGGAGACGAGCAGTACTTC
. | few | TRBJ1-6 | TRBV28 | CASSRPGTDNSPLHF | TGTGCCAGCAGTCGTCCCGGGACGGATAATTCACCCCTCCACTTT
TRBD2 | many | TRBJ2-1 | TRBV5-1 | CASSLAGTSGYNEQFF | TGCGCCAGCAGCTTGGCCGGGACTAGCGGTTACAATGAGCAGTTCTTC
. | . | TRBJ2-7 | TRBV7-2 | CASSPEAGNPYEQYF | TGTGCCAGCAGCCCTGAAGCGGGTAATCCCTACGAGCAGTACTTC
TRBD2 | . | TRBJ2-3 | TRBV20-1 | CSNIAGSTDTQYF | TGCAGTAACATAGCGGGAAGCACAGATACGCAGTATTTT
. | few | TRBJ1-2 | TRBV5-5 | CASSYAGTGNGYTF | TGTGCCAGCAGCTACGCCGGGACGGGTAATGGCTACACCTTC
. | . | TRBJ1-2 | TRBV30 | CAATVYYGYTF | TGTGCCGCCACAGTATACTATGGCTACACCTTC
TRBD1 | . | TRBJ2-7 | TRBV3-1 | CASRAPDRGREQYF | TGTGCCAGCAGGGCTCCGGACAGGGGTCGTGAGCAGTACTTC
TRBD1 | . | TRBJ2-3 | TRBV25-1 | CASSLLPPGTGTTDTQYF | TGTGCCAGCAGTCTCCTCCCTCCCGGGACAGGGACAACAGATACGCAGTATTTT
. | few | TRBJ2-1 | TRBV10-3 | CAIKLDKAAPGEQFF | TGTGCCATTAAACTCGATAAAGCCGCTCCCGGTGAGCAGTTCTTC
TRBD1 | many | TRBJ2-3 | TRBV9 | CASSLRQGGTDTQYF | TGTGCCAGCAGCCTACGACAGGGGGGCACAGATACGCAGTATTTT
TRBD1 | few | TRBJ1-4 | TRBV3-1 | CASSLAAGTGPEKLFF | TGTGCCAGCAGCCTAGCGGCCGGGACAGGCCCCGAAAAACTGTTTTTT
TRBD1 | . | TRBJ2-7 | TRBV7-9 | CASSDLGTGLDEQYF | TGTGCCAGCAGCGACCTAGGGACAGGGCTGGACGAGCAGTACTTC
. | . | TRBJ2-4 | TRBV6-1 | CASSEAGTKNIQYF | TGTGCCAGCAGTGAAGCCGGAACCAAAAACATTCAGTACTTC
. | . | TRBJ2-1 | TRBV15 | CATSREVRSREQFF | TGTGCCACCAGCAGAGAGGTCAGGAGTAGGGAGCAGTTCTTC
. | . | TRBJ2-2 | TRBV10-3 | CAISDEQGGTGELFF | TGTGCCATCAGTGACGAGCAGGGGGGCACCGGGGAGCTGTTTTTT
. | few | TRBJ2-7 | TRBV25-1 | CASSDFGRPYEQYF | TGTGCCAGCAGTGACTTCGGGAGACCCTACGAGCAGTACTTC
TRBD2 | few | TRBJ2-3 | TRBV27 | CASSLLAGGGSSTDTQYF | TGTGCCAGCAGCCTTCTAGCGGGAGGAGGATCTAGCACAGATACGCAGTATTTT
TRBD2 | . | TRBJ2-1 | TRBV5-1 | CASSSASLGLAGGYNEQFF | TGCGCCAGCAGCTCGGCGTCTTTGGGACTAGCGGGGGGATACAATGAGCAGTTCTTC
. | . | TRBJ1-5 | TRBV4-2 | CASSQEWRGINPQHF | TGTGCCAGCAGCCAAGAATGGCGGGGGATCAATCCCCAGCATTTT
TRBD2 | . | TRBJ2-1 | TRBV29-1 | CSVGREASSGEQFF | TGCAGCGTTGGGCGGGAGGCCTCATCCGGGGAGCAGTTCTTC
TRBD2 | many | TRBJ2-5 | TRBV5-1 | CASSRTSGVETQYF | TGCGCCAGCAGCCGGACTAGCGGGGTTGAGACCCAGTACTTC
. | . | TRBJ1-4 | TRBV4-2 | CASSQEAGRYEKLFF | TGTGCCAGCAGCCAAGAGGCAGGGCGGTACGAAAAACTGTTTTTT
TRBD1 | . | TRBJ1-6 | TRBV4-3 | CASSQTGDSPLHF | TGCGCCAGCAGCCAAACAGGGGATTCACCCCTCCACTTT
. | . | TRBJ1-1 | TRBV28 | CASTLFGFSGGATEAFF | TGTGCCAGCACTCTCTTTGGCTTCTCGGGGGGGGCCACTGAAGCTTTCTTT
TRBD2 | . | TRBJ2-1 | TRBV30 | CAFLAGYNEQFF | TGTGCCTTTCTAGCGGGATACAATGAGCAGTTCTTC
. | once | TRBJ1-2 | TRBV5-1 | CASSLAGGEGYGNTF | TGCGCCAGCAGCTTGGCCGGAGGGGAGGGCTATGGCAACACCTTC
. | . | TRBJ2-3 | TRBV5-1 | CASSSPSGRITDTQYF | TGCGCCAGCAGCTCCCCTTCGGGCCGAATCACAGATACGCAGTATTTT
TRBD1 | few | TRBJ2-7 | TRBV28 | CASSGGQGITEQYF | TGTGCCAGCAGTGGAGGACAGGGTATTACCGAGCAGTACTTC
TRBD2 | . | TRBJ2-2 | TRBV6-5 | CASRSPSGRASGELFF | TGTGCCAGCAGATCTCCTAGCGGGAGGGCCAGCGGGGAGCTGTTTTTT
TRBD2 | . | TRBJ2-3 | TRBV27 | CASSLSLQAGETDTQYF | TGTGCCAGCAGTTTATCCCTCCAAGCGGGAGAAACAGATACGCAGTATTTT
. | . | TRBJ2-7 | TRBV28 | CASTQRASTYEQYF | TGTGCCAGCACCCAAAGGGCCTCTACCTACGAGCAGTACTTC
TRBD1 | . | TRBJ1-1 | TRBV29-1 | CSVTGQGGRVEAFF | TGCAGCGTCACCGGACAGGGGGGGAGGGTTGAAGCTTTCTTT
. | . | TRBJ1-1 | TRBV6-5 | CASIRDGGGTEAFF | TGTGCCAGCATCAGGGACGGTGGGGGGACTGAAGCTTTCTTT
TRBD2 | . | TRBJ2-3 | TRBV29-1 | CSVEVAGDYTDTQYF | TGCAGCGTTGAAGTAGCGGGGGATTACACAGATACGCAGTATTTT
TRBD1 | . | TRBJ2-3 | TRBV29-1 | CSARPNRGSTDTQYF | TGCAGCGCCCGGCCGAACAGGGGTAGCACAGATACGCAGTATTTT
TRBD1 | few | TRBJ2-7 | TRBV20-1 | CSAMRADRGTNEQYF | TGCAGTGCTATGCGAGCGGACAGGGGGACAAACGAGCAGTACTTC
. | . | TRBJ1-6 | TRBV11-3 | CASSSDQLSPLHF | TGTGCCAGCAGCTCGGACCAGCTTTCACCCCTCCACTTT
TRBD2 | . | TRBJ2-7 | TRBV7-9 | CASSPTSGRAFYISYNEQYF | TGTGCCAGCAGCCCCACTAGCGGGAGGGCCTTCTATATCTCCTACAATGAGCAGTACTTC
TRBD1 | . | TRBJ1-4 | TRBV12-3/TRBV12-4 | CASSQGQGAFEKLFF | TGTGCCAGCAGTCAAGGACAGGGGGCCTTCGAAAAACTGTTTTTT
. | few | TRBJ1-4 | TRBV12-3/TRBV12-4 | CASSLGPREEKLFF | TGTGCCAGCAGTTTAGGGCCAAGGGAAGAAAAACTGTTTTTT
. | . | TRBJ2-1 | TRBV6-6 | CASSYPLGGSYNEQFF | TGTGCCAGCAGTTACCCACTCGGGGGCTCCTACAATGAGCAGTTCTTC
. | . | TRBJ1-1 | TRBV29-1 | CSVDGGLNTEAFF | TGCAGCGTTGACGGGGGTTTGAACACTGAAGCTTTCTTT
TRBD2 | . | TRBJ2-3 | TRBV5-1 | CASSFLQLTSSTDTQYF | TGCGCCAGCAGCTTTTTGCAACTGACTAGCAGCACAGATACGCAGTATTTT
. | . | TRBJ2-5 | TRBV7-2 | CASSSRLGAGMGEQYF | TGTGCCAGCAGCTCGCGTCTTGGTGCAGGGATGGGTGAGCAGTACTTC
TRBD2 | . | TRBJ2-1 | TRBV7-9 | CASTLLAGVINEQFF | TGTGCCAGCACCTTACTAGCGGGAGTAATAAATGAGCAGTTCTTC
. | . | TRBJ1-2 | TRBV27 | CASSAVPNRGYGYTF | TGTGCCAGCAGTGCCGTCCCCAACAGAGGCTATGGCTACACCTTC
. | . | TRBJ2-7 | TRBV5-1 | CASSFGPNTYEQYF | TGCGCCAGCAGCTTTGGACCGAATACCTACGAGCAGTACTTC